The entry that follows covers one T cell receptor beta chain sequence. Its antigen is undetermined. This record belongs to a study of cytomegalovirus exposure and HLA in healthy donors. Findings of the study overall: About 87% or about 30% of the time was how often most TCR beta V segments were productive, according to an earlier analysis. Prediction of most subjects' HLA-A and HLA-B alleles by TCR beta sequences was reportedly accurate. An analysis that came later showed most CMV-associated TCR beta chains appearing HLA-restricted.

The length of the CDR3 is 14 residues. Germline assignment: CDR1 MNHNS and CDR2 SASEGT. V gave up 4 bases and J gave up 3 bases, with 10 bases separating them. PCR employed 60 Vbeta and 13 Jbeta primers. Authors' methods: In a later analysis, of 80 million or so unique beta chains, about 12 million appeared in at least two donors. The protocol was immunoSEQ multiplex PCR, while the TCRdb copy is restricted to in-frame clones and leaves out a portion. The V and J calls and clone size are taken from that table; D and trimming were inferred from the DNA. The sample consists of about 160,000 clones, around 76% of them appearing once.

This TCR derives from a female donor in good health and CMV-seronegative. The V and J genes are TRBV6-1 and TRBJ1-5; tentative D call: TRBD1 (6 bases). Sequencing input: PBMCs. This CDR3 reads CASSGGQFNQPQHF. In DNA form, the CDR3 reads TGTGCCAGCAGTGGGGGACAATTCAATCAGCCCCAGCATTTT.